These 18 T cell receptor beta chains were all obtained from the same sample, sequenced in a study of STAT3 mutations in large granular lymphocyte leukemia. Generated by immunoSEQ multiplex PCR, the TCRdb table keeps only in-frame clones and is missing some. The sample has approximately 31,000 clones; 70% to 90% are singletons. Study-wide points: Every T-LGLL patient had at least one immunodominant TCRbeta clonotype.

These receptors have no identified antigens. Sequenced material: peripheral blood mononuclear cells. The receptors here all came from a man in his fifties or sixties with T-cell large granular lymphocyte leukemia. Some clones in this sample may be carry-over from other donors' samples.

This sequence joins TRBV29-1 and TRBJ2-1, with 12 bases matching TRBD2. Germline values: CDR1 SQVTM, CDR2 ANQGSEA. The CDR3 runs 15 residues. Trimming removed 6 bases from V and 7 bases from J; junction bases left unmatched: 10. DNA of the CDR3: TGCAGCGTCAGGACTACGGGACTAGCGGGTAATGAGCAGTTCTTC. It is translated as CSVRTTGLAGNEQFF.

In its sample, this clone was seen once. This chain links TRBV18 with TRBJ2-7, with D possibly matching TRBD1 (6 bases). Trimming took 6 bases from V and 1 from J, leaving 10 bases between them. The CDR3 is 13 amino acids. Germline V CDR1 and CDR2: KGHSH, LQKENI. The CDR3 nucleotides read TGTGCCAGCTCCCGGGGACATTCCTACGAGCAGTACTTC. This translates into CASSRGHSYEQYF.

The genes are TRBV7-9 and TRBJ1-5; tentatively, D is TRBD1 (5 bases). Germline CDR1 and CDR2: SEHNR and FQNEAQ (reference sequence). Trimming left V 5 bases short and J 6 bases short, with 11 bases between. The CDR3 sequence is 13 residues long. The CDR3 DNA sequence: TGTGCCAGCAGCCGGGGGGAGGGTCAGCCCCAGCATTTT. The encoded protein is CASSRGEGQPQHF.

This chain joins TRBV30 and TRBJ2-5, with 10 bases that match TRBD2. Per germline, CDR1 GTSNPN and CDR2 SVGIG (reference sequence). Trimming cost V 3 bases and J 3 bases; bases outside gene matches: 7. This CDR3 is 15 amino acids long. CDR3 sequence: CAWRPQTSGEETQYF. For the CDR3, the DNA is TGTGCCTGGAGACCACAAACTAGCGGGGAAGAGACCCAGTACTTC.

This chain links TRBV7-2 with TRBJ2-7; D may be TRBD1 or TRBD2 (5 bases each). The length of the CDR3 is 16 residues. V was trimmed by 5 bases and J by 7 bases, leaving 24 bases between them. In germline, CDR1 is SGHTA, CDR2 FQGNSA. This CDR3 reads CASSAPGASATVEQYF. The CDR3 DNA follows: TGTGCCAGCAGCGCACCCGGGGCCTCCGCAACAGTGGAGCAGTACTTC.

This sequence joins TRBV18 and TRBJ2-3; 9 bases are shared with TRBD2. The V gene end was trimmed by 3 bases and the J gene end by 5 bases; junction bases not matched to a gene: 15. Germline V gene sequence: CDR1 KGHSH, CDR2 LQKENI. CDR3 length equals 18 residues. Written as DNA, the CDR3 is TGTGCCAGCTCACCGCGAGGTATTTTAGCGGGAGTTGAAGATACGCAGTATTTT. It encodes CASSPRGILAGVEDTQYF.

V usage is TRBV7-9 and J usage is TRBJ2-7; D is perhaps TRBD1 (5 bases). Trimming took off 4 bases at V and 2 bases at J, with 15 bases between the two ends. Germline CDR1 SEHNR, CDR2 FQNEAQ (reference sequence). This CDR3 is 15 amino acids long. The CDR3 DNA reads as TGTGCCAGCAGCTCATCAGGGAAACCAACCTACGAGCAGTACTTC. Amino acid sequence: CASSSSGKPTYEQYF.

The chain links TRBV29-1 to TRBJ2-1; 8 nucleotides match TRBD1. Per the germline V gene, CDR1 is SQVTM and CDR2 is ANQGSEA. The CDR3 runs 14 residues. V shed 5 bases, J shed 1 base, and the junction held 4 bases outside the gene matches. In DNA form, the CDR3 reads TGCAGCGTTATTAACAGGGGGTCCTACAATGAGCAGTTCTTC. It specifies CSVINRGSYNEQFF.

The V gene is TRBV5-6, the J gene TRBJ1-1; no definite D call. The CDR3 extends over 15 amino acids. V was clipped by 3 bases and J by 0 bases, with 12 bases between them. Germline V gene data show CDR1 as SGHDT and CDR2 as YYEEEE. CDR3 nucleotides: TGTGCCAGCAGCTCGGGTTGGGGATTGAACACTGAAGCTTTCTTT. It codes for CASSSGWGLNTEAFF.

This clone was recorded a few times. The chain carries TRBV5-1 and TRBJ2-1; D is unresolved. Germline CDR1 and CDR2: SGHRS and YFSETQ. With 5 bases removed from V and 0 bases from J, the gap between germline ends came to 12 bases. The length of the CDR3 is 15 residues. The CDR3 region is CASSSVRSSYNEQFF. As DNA, the CDR3 is TGCGCCAGCAGTTCAGTTAGGAGCTCCTACAATGAGCAGTTCTTC.

The chain combines TRBV29-1 with TRBJ1-2; maybe TRBD1 (5 bases). The CDR3 is 14 residues long. The germline gives CDR1 SQVTM, CDR2 ANQGSEA. Trimming cost V 6 bases and J 4 bases, with 18 bases left between them. The CDR3 region is CSVAEATEFYGYTF. The CDR3 nucleotides are TGCAGCGTCGCGGAAGCGACAGAATTCTATGGCTACACCTTC.

This chain uses TRBV2 with TRBJ2-2, with 7 nucleotides matching TRBD2. Germline CDR1 SNHLY, CDR2 FYNNEI. The junction had 11 bases not matched to a gene; V was cut back by 5 bases and J by 5 bases. The CDR3 runs 16 residues. CDR3 protein: CASSSWGGRGTGELFF. The CDR3, as DNA: TGTGCCAGCAGTTCCTGGGGCGGGAGAGGGACCGGGGAGCTGTTTTTT.

The V and J genes are TRBV30 and TRBJ1-2, with D perhaps matching TRBD1 (6 bases). Germline V gene data show CDR1 as GTSNPN and CDR2 as SVGIG (reference sequence). The V gene lost 2 bases and the J gene lost 4 bases, with 11 bases spanning the gap. The CDR3 is 13 residues long. CDR3 in amino acids: CAWSQDRTYGYTF. CDR3 sequence (DNA): TGTGCCTGGAGTCAAGACAGGACCTATGGCTACACCTTC.

The rearrangement joins TRBV7-2 to TRBJ2-2; possibly TRBD2 for D (6 bases). The V end lost 2 bases, the J end lost 4 bases, and 11 bases lay between the germline ends. The CDR3 spans 15 residues. From germline, CDR1 is SGHTA and CDR2 FQGNSA. CDR3 loop: CASSLTGVTTGELFF. The CDR3 bases are TGTGCCAGCAGCTTAACGGGAGTTACCACCGGGGAGCTGTTTTTT.

The chain has TRBV28 and TRBJ1-5; a possible D gene is TRBD1 (5 bases). Germline assignment: CDR1 MDHEN and CDR2 SYDVKM. V was clipped by 6 bases and J by 3 bases, with 15 bases between them. The CDR3 loop spans 15 amino acids. DNA of the CDR3: TGTGCCAGCAGGCCCCGGGGGGTCCTCAATCAGCCCCAGCATTTT. It codes for CASRPRGVLNQPQHF.

The V and J genes are TRBV7-9 and TRBJ2-5; tentative D call: TRBD2 (5 bases). Germline V gene sequence: CDR1 SEHNR, CDR2 FQNEAQ (reference sequence). CDR3 length: 14 amino acids. Trimming cost V 5 bases and J 2 bases, with 12 bases left between them. CDR3 amino acids: CASSAGLPQETQYF. DNA for the CDR3: TGTGCCAGCAGCGCCGGACTGCCTCAAGAGACCCAGTACTTC. The entire variable domain, with the rest obtained from reference TRBV7-9 and TRBJ2-5, is as follows: DTGVSQNPRHKITKRGQNVTFRCDPISEHNRLYWYRQTLGQGPEFLTYFQNEAQLEKSRLLSDRFSAERPKGSFSTLEIQRTEQGDSAMYLCASSAGLPQETQYFGPGTRLLVL.

The V and J genes are TRBV7-2 and TRBJ2-7; 9 bases are shared with TRBD2. Per germline, CDR1 SGHTA and CDR2 FQGNSA. This CDR3 is built from 15 residues. The junction had 4 bases not matched to a gene; V was cut back by 1 base and J by 3 bases. CDR3: CASSLGLAGNYEQYF. The CDR3 DNA reads as TGTGCCAGCAGCTTAGGGCTAGCGGGGAACTACGAGCAGTACTTC.

This clone was counted only a few times. This chain links TRBV10-3 with TRBJ2-7, with 7 bases identical to TRBD2. The CDR3 totals 14 residues. Germline CDR1 is ENHRY and CDR2 is SYGVKD. V shed 2 bases, J shed 2 bases, and the junction held 3 bases outside the gene matches. As DNA, the CDR3 is TGTGCCATCAGTGAGCCTAGCGGAACCTACGAGCAGTACTTC. It encodes CAISEPSGTYEQYF.